Below, 30 T cell receptor beta chains from the same sample are listed, as sequenced in a study of blood T cells in healthy people across ages. The authors ran a second PCR of roughly 6 to 11 cycles using a sample-barcoded 5' primer and a J-beta primer mix. Each CDR3 protein is one row after TCRdb ran MiXCR on the 5' RACE reads. Seen here are 1.5 million or so distinct CDR3 sequences, roughly 45% observed once, and the top ten hold around 8%. The specimen was blood. Receptors were obtained from a woman aged 18 to 35 in good health.

This clonotype was counted a few times. V gene TRBV20-1 combines with J gene TRBJ2-3; tentative D call: TRBD2 (5 bases). The V gene's germline CDR1 is DFQATT and CDR2 SNEGSKA (reference sequence). This CDR3 region has 11 residues. V lost 3 bases to trimming and J lost 8 bases, with 9 bases between them. In DNA, the CDR3 is TGCAGTGCTAGTCCCGCGGGTACGCAGTATTTT. Protein: CSASPAGTQYF.

The rearrangement links TRBV6-6 to TRBJ1-1, with unresolved D. CDR1 and CDR2 (germline): MNHNY, SVGAGI (reference sequence). The CDR3 loop spans 12 amino acids. Deletions cut 0 bases from V and 8 bases from J, with 7 bases between. The CDR3: CASSYSSREAFF. DNA for the CDR3: TGTGCCAGCAGTTACTCGAGCAGGGAAGCTTTCTTT.

The V and J genes are TRBV3-1 and TRBJ2-1; D unclear. There are 16 residues in the CDR3. The germline V gene encodes CDR1 LGHDT and CDR2 YNNKEL (reference sequence). V was shortened by 2 bases and J by 0 bases, with 11 bases between the two germline ends. The DNA of the CDR3 is TGTGCCAGCAGCCAACGCACCCCGAGCTCCTACAATGAGCAGTTCTTC. This sequence encodes CASSQRTPSSYNEQFF.

With regard to this clonotype: One end of the junction varies from germline; a read error may be responsible. The chain links TRBV12-3 or TRBV12-4 to TRBJ1-1, with TRBD1 identical over 7 bases. This CDR3 is built from 17 residues. This CDR3 reads CAGSSFLGTAAQTEAFF. CDR3 sequence (DNA): TGTGCCGGCAGCTCGTTCTTAGGGACAGCTGCTCAGACTGAAGCTTTCTTT.

The chain has TRBV12-5 and TRBJ1-5; D remains unclear. The length of the CDR3 is 15 residues. V was pared by 3 bases and J by 2 bases, with 11 bases between. Germline values: CDR1 LGHNT, CDR2 FRNRAP. CDR3 bases: TGTGCTAGTGGTTTATTGGGGTTGGGCAATCAGCCCCAGCATTTT. It encodes CASGLLGLGNQPQHF.

There are a few counts of this clonotype. The chain has TRBV6-6 and TRBJ2-5; the D gene is possibly TRBD2 (6 bases). The CDR3 runs to 14 residues. Trimming pared 2 bases from V and 2 bases from J, leaving 9 bases between. Looked up from germline, CDR1 is MNHNY and CDR2 is SVGAGI (reference sequence). This chain's CDR3 is CASSYQTSQETQYF. CDR3 DNA: TGTGCCAGCAGTTACCAGACTAGTCAAGAGACCCAGTACTTC.

The CDR3 DNA is TGTGCCAGCAGCCGACTAATGGCCTCTGGGAATGAGCAGTTCTTC. Protein: CASSRLMASGNEQFF. The chain uses TRBV2 and TRBJ2-1; maybe TRBD2 (5 bases). Germline CDR1 is SNHLY and CDR2 is FYNNEI. Trimming cost V 6 bases and J 7 bases, with 19 bases left between them. The CDR3 contains 15 residues. The full variable domain, with the rest looked up from reference TRBV2 and TRBJ2-1, is EPEVTQTPSHQVTQMGQEVILRCVPISNHLYFYWYRQILGQKVEFLVSFYNNEISEKSEIFDDQFSVERPDGSNFTLKIRSTKLEDSAMYFCASSRLMASGNEQFFGPGTRLTVL.

This CDR3 reads CASSQPGGHSEQYF. As DNA, the CDR3 is TGTGCCAGCAGCCAGCCAGGAGGCCATAGTGAGCAGTACTTC. V is TRBV3-1 and J is TRBJ2-5; D possibly corresponds to TRBD2 (5 bases). The CDR3 length is 14 residues. CDR1 and CDR2 (germline): LGHDT, YNNKEL (reference sequence). V was pared by 3 bases and J by 11 bases, with 19 bases between.

The chain links TRBV27 to TRBJ2-7; 11 bases are a match to TRBD1. The CDR3 has 17 amino acids. V lost 0 bases to trimming and J lost 4 bases; unmatched junction nucleotides: 8. The germline V gene has CDR1 MNHEY and CDR2 SMNVEV (reference sequence). The CDR3 loop reads CASSLSGGQGGWYEQYF. In DNA, the CDR3 is TGTGCCAGCAGTTTATCGGGGGGACAGGGGGGCTGGTACGAGCAGTACTTC.

The chain carries TRBV15 and TRBJ1-2, with a possible D match to TRBD1 (6 bases). The CDR3 has 15 amino acids. V was clipped by 2 bases and J by 7 bases, with 17 bases between them. Germline CDR1 is LNHNV and CDR2 is YYDKDF (reference sequence). Here the CDR3 DNA reads TGTGCCACCAGCAGACCAACGGACAGCCCTGTTGGCTACACCTTC. Its protein is CATSRPTDSPVGYTF.

This clonotype came up once. The V and J genes are TRBV27 and TRBJ1-4, with D uncertain. V lost 5 bases to trimming and J lost 7 bases, with 17 bases between them. From germline, CDR1 is MNHEY and CDR2 SMNVEV (reference sequence). The CDR3 loop spans 15 amino acids. The CDR3, as DNA: TGTGCCAGCAGTCCAGGAGGGAAGGATGCTGAAAAACTGTTTTTT. Translated, it gives CASSPGGKDAEKLFF.

The gene calls are TRBV28 and TRBJ2-5; D may correspond to TRBD1 or TRBD2 (5 bases each). The J call is uncertain, as TRBJ2-7 better fits the DNA end. CDR1 is MDHEN, CDR2 SYDVKM, per germline. This CDR3 comprises 12 residues. This CDR3 is CASSYPGSEQYF. CDR3 in DNA: TGTGCCAGCAGTTACCCAGGGAGCGAGCAGTACTTC.

This clonotype was observed a handful of times. The rearrangement uses TRBV15 and TRBJ2-2; D uncertain. The CDR3 covers 13 residues. Germline CDR1 LNHNV, CDR2 YYDKDF (reference sequence). Trimming left V 8 bases short and J 1 base short, with 8 bases between. The chain's CDR3 is CATSGKNTGELFF. CDR3 nucleotides: TGTGCCACCTCTGGAAAGAACACCGGGGAGCTGTTTTTT.

The chain has TRBV7-9 and TRBJ2-7, with 12 bases aligning to TRBD2. Germline assignment: CDR1 SEHNR and CDR2 FQNEAQ (reference sequence). The ends lost 3 bases at V and 0 bases at J; junction bases unmatched: 12. The CDR3 contains 19 residues. CDR3 sequence: CASSFTPTTSGRSSYEQYF. For the CDR3, the DNA is TGTGCCAGCAGCTTCACTCCCACTACTAGCGGGAGGAGCTCCTACGAGCAGTACTTC.

The chain employs TRBV20-1 and TRBJ2-3; D is perhaps TRBD1 (6 bases). The CDR3 has 18 amino acids. V shed 3 bases and J shed 7 bases, with 29 bases lying between them. Germline V CDR1 and CDR2: DFQATT, SNEGSKA (reference sequence). The CDR3: CSASTPSFGTGKPNTQYF. CDR3 sequence (DNA): TGCAGTGCTAGTACCCCCTCTTTCGGTACAGGGAAGCCTAATACGCAGTATTTT.

Only a few counts were recorded for this clonotype. The chain employs TRBV14 and TRBJ2-3; 7 nucleotides match TRBD2. The length of the CDR3 is 18 residues. J gave up 1 base and V 0 bases, and 10 bases lay outside the gene matches. The germline V gene has CDR1 SGHDN and CDR2 FVKESK. The CDR3 DNA reads as TGTGCCAGCAGCCAAGATGGGAGCGGGATCTTGGGCACAGATACGCAGTATTTT. Amino acids: CASSQDGSGILGTDTQYF.

A few counts support this clonotype. V usage is TRBV6-5 and J usage is TRBJ1-2; perhaps TRBD1 as D (5 bases). The V gene's germline CDR1 is MNHEY and CDR2 SVGAGI. The CDR3 loop spans 15 amino acids. V was clipped by 5 bases and J by 9 bases, with 22 bases between them. CDR3 protein: CASSPQAGTASRYTF. The CDR3 DNA follows: TGTGCCAGCAGTCCCCAGGCCGGGACGGCCTCGCGCTACACCTTC.

V usage is TRBV7-9 and J usage is TRBJ2-3; a possible D gene is TRBD2 (5 bases). The CDR3 consists of 16 residues. Germline CDR1 SEHNR, CDR2 FQNEAQ (reference sequence). The ends were cut back, 6 bases at V and 0 bases at J, with 16 bases in the middle. CDR3 coding DNA: TGTGCCAGCAGGGCTAGCCTTATTACTAGCACAGATACGCAGTATTTT. This gives the protein CASRASLITSTDTQYF.

This rearrangement joins TRBV5-1 to TRBJ1-1; D gene uncertain. Trimming cost V 4 bases and J 4 bases, with 14 bases left between them. CDR1 is SGHRS, CDR2 YFSETQ, per germline. The CDR3 is 14 amino acids. The CDR3 here is CASSPWGSGTEAFF. CDR3 nucleotides: TGCGCCAGCAGCCCATGGGGTAGTGGCACTGAAGCTTTCTTT.

The gene calls are TRBV7-9 and TRBJ1-1; D is perhaps TRBD1 (6 bases). The V end lost 4 bases, the J end lost 3 bases, and 18 bases lay between the germline ends. There are 16 residues in the CDR3. Germline V lookup: CDR1 SEHNR, CDR2 FQNEAQ (reference sequence). The CDR3 DNA reads as TGTGCCAGCAGCTCCCCAGGCGGCAGGGGATACACTGAAGCTTTCTTT. Residues: CASSSPGGRGYTEAFF.

This clonotype was counted ten times or more. The chain couples TRBV7-9 to TRBJ2-2; D unclear. Germline loops: CDR1 SEHNR, CDR2 FQNEAQ (reference sequence). This CDR3 comprises 13 residues. V gave up 6 bases and J gave up 1 base, with 6 bases separating them. This CDR3 reads CASSPENTGELFF. Written as DNA, the CDR3 is TGTGCCAGCAGTCCAGAGAACACCGGGGAGCTGTTTTTT.

The V gene is TRBV6-1, the J gene TRBJ1-5; D ambiguous. The CDR3 is 11 amino acids. The germline gives CDR1 MNHNS, CDR2 SASEGT. The ends were cut back, 8 bases at V and 7 bases at J, with 9 bases in the middle. The CDR3 here is CASPILQPQHF. The CDR3 nucleotides read TGTGCCAGCCCCATATTACAGCCCCAGCATTTT.

This clonotype was recorded a few times. The genes are TRBV20-1 and TRBJ1-2; D is unresolved. This CDR3 region has 20 residues. V was trimmed by 0 bases and J by 3 bases, leaving 29 bases between them. The germline V gene has CDR1 DFQATT and CDR2 SNEGSKA (reference sequence). In DNA form, the CDR3 reads TGCAGTGCTAGAGATACCGCCCGGGCCCGGATGGACCCCATGGACTATGGCTACACCTTC. It translates to CSARDTARARMDPMDYGYTF.

The chain joins TRBV6-6 to TRBJ1-1; a possible D gene is TRBD1 (5 bases). Germline V lookup: CDR1 MNHNY, CDR2 SVGAGI (reference sequence). The CDR3 is made up of 14 amino acids. Trimming stripped 7 bases from V and 3 bases from J, with 15 bases between. The CDR3 DNA reads as TGTGCCAGCAACCTTCGGGGGGATTACACTGAAGCTTTCTTT. It is translated as CASNLRGDYTEAFF.

The chain carries TRBV11-2 and TRBJ2-1, with D possibly being TRBD2 (6 bases). Germline CDR1 and CDR2: SGHAT and FQNNGV. There are 17 residues in the CDR3. V lost 6 bases, J lost 0 bases, and 18 bases lay in between. Here the CDR3 reads CASRVTGRGSSYNEQFF. DNA of the CDR3: TGTGCCAGCAGGGTGACGGGGCGGGGAAGCTCCTACAATGAGCAGTTCTTC.

This clonotype was seen more than once but under ten times. V gene TRBV20-1 combines with J gene TRBJ2-1, with 9 bases lining up with TRBD2. CDR3 length: 18 residues. Trimming at V came to 6 bases and at J to 5 bases, leaving 20 bases not matched to a gene. Germline CDR1 and CDR2: DFQATT and SNEGSKA (reference sequence). CDR3 amino acids: CSAPIAGALSATHNEQFF. The DNA of the CDR3 is TGCAGTGCCCCCATAGCGGGGGCCCTCTCGGCAACCCACAATGAGCAGTTCTTC.

This clonotype appeared a few times. This rearrangement joins TRBV12-3 or TRBV12-4 to TRBJ1-2; no clear D. V was cut by 6 bases and J by 4 bases, with 12 bases left in between. CDR3 length: 13 amino acids. As DNA, the CDR3 is TGTGCCAGCAGCGGGAGGCAGCCCTATGGCTACACCTTC. Translating gives CASSGRQPYGYTF.

This clonotype has more than one count but fewer than ten. This chain joins TRBV7-2 and TRBJ2-7; 8 bases fit TRBD1. From germline, CDR1 is SGHTA and CDR2 FQGNSA. With 5 bases clipped from V and 6 bases from J, the junction kept 9 bases outside the gene matches. The CDR3 consists of 14 residues. The DNA of the CDR3 is TGTGCCAGCAGCCAAGGGACAGGTACCAGCGAGCAGTACTTC. This codes for CASSQGTGTSEQYF.

The chain links TRBV27 to TRBJ2-7; TRBD2 is a possible D gene (7 bases). This CDR3 has 12 residues. Trimming took off 9 bases at V and 5 bases at J, with 14 bases between the two ends. Germline CDR1 and CDR2: MNHEY and SMNVEV (reference sequence). The CDR3 loop reads CARGRGRDEQYF. The CDR3 DNA reads as TGTGCCAGGGGTAGGGGGAGGGACGAGCAGTACTTC.

The genes are TRBV6-2 or TRBV6-3 and TRBJ2-3; D may correspond to TRBD1 or TRBD2 (5 bases each). Germline V gene sequence: CDR1 MNHEY, CDR2 SVGEGT. The CDR3 runs 15 residues. The V and J ends lost 0 bases and 2 bases respectively, with 9 bases between them. DNA for the CDR3: TGTGCCAGCAGTTACTCAGGGACCCTCACAGATACGCAGTATTTT. Translation gives CASSYSGTLTDTQYF.